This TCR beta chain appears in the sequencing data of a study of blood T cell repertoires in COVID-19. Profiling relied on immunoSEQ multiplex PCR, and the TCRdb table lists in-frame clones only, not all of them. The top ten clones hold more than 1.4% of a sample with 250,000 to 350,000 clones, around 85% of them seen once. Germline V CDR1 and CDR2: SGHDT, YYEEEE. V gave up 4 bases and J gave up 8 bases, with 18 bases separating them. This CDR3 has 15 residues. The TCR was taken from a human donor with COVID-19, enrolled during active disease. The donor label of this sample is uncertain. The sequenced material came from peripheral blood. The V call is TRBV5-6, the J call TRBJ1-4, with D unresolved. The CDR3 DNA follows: TGTGCCAGCAGCGCCCCTGCGAGAAGAAACGAAAAACTGTTTTTT. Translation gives CASSAPARRNEKLFF.